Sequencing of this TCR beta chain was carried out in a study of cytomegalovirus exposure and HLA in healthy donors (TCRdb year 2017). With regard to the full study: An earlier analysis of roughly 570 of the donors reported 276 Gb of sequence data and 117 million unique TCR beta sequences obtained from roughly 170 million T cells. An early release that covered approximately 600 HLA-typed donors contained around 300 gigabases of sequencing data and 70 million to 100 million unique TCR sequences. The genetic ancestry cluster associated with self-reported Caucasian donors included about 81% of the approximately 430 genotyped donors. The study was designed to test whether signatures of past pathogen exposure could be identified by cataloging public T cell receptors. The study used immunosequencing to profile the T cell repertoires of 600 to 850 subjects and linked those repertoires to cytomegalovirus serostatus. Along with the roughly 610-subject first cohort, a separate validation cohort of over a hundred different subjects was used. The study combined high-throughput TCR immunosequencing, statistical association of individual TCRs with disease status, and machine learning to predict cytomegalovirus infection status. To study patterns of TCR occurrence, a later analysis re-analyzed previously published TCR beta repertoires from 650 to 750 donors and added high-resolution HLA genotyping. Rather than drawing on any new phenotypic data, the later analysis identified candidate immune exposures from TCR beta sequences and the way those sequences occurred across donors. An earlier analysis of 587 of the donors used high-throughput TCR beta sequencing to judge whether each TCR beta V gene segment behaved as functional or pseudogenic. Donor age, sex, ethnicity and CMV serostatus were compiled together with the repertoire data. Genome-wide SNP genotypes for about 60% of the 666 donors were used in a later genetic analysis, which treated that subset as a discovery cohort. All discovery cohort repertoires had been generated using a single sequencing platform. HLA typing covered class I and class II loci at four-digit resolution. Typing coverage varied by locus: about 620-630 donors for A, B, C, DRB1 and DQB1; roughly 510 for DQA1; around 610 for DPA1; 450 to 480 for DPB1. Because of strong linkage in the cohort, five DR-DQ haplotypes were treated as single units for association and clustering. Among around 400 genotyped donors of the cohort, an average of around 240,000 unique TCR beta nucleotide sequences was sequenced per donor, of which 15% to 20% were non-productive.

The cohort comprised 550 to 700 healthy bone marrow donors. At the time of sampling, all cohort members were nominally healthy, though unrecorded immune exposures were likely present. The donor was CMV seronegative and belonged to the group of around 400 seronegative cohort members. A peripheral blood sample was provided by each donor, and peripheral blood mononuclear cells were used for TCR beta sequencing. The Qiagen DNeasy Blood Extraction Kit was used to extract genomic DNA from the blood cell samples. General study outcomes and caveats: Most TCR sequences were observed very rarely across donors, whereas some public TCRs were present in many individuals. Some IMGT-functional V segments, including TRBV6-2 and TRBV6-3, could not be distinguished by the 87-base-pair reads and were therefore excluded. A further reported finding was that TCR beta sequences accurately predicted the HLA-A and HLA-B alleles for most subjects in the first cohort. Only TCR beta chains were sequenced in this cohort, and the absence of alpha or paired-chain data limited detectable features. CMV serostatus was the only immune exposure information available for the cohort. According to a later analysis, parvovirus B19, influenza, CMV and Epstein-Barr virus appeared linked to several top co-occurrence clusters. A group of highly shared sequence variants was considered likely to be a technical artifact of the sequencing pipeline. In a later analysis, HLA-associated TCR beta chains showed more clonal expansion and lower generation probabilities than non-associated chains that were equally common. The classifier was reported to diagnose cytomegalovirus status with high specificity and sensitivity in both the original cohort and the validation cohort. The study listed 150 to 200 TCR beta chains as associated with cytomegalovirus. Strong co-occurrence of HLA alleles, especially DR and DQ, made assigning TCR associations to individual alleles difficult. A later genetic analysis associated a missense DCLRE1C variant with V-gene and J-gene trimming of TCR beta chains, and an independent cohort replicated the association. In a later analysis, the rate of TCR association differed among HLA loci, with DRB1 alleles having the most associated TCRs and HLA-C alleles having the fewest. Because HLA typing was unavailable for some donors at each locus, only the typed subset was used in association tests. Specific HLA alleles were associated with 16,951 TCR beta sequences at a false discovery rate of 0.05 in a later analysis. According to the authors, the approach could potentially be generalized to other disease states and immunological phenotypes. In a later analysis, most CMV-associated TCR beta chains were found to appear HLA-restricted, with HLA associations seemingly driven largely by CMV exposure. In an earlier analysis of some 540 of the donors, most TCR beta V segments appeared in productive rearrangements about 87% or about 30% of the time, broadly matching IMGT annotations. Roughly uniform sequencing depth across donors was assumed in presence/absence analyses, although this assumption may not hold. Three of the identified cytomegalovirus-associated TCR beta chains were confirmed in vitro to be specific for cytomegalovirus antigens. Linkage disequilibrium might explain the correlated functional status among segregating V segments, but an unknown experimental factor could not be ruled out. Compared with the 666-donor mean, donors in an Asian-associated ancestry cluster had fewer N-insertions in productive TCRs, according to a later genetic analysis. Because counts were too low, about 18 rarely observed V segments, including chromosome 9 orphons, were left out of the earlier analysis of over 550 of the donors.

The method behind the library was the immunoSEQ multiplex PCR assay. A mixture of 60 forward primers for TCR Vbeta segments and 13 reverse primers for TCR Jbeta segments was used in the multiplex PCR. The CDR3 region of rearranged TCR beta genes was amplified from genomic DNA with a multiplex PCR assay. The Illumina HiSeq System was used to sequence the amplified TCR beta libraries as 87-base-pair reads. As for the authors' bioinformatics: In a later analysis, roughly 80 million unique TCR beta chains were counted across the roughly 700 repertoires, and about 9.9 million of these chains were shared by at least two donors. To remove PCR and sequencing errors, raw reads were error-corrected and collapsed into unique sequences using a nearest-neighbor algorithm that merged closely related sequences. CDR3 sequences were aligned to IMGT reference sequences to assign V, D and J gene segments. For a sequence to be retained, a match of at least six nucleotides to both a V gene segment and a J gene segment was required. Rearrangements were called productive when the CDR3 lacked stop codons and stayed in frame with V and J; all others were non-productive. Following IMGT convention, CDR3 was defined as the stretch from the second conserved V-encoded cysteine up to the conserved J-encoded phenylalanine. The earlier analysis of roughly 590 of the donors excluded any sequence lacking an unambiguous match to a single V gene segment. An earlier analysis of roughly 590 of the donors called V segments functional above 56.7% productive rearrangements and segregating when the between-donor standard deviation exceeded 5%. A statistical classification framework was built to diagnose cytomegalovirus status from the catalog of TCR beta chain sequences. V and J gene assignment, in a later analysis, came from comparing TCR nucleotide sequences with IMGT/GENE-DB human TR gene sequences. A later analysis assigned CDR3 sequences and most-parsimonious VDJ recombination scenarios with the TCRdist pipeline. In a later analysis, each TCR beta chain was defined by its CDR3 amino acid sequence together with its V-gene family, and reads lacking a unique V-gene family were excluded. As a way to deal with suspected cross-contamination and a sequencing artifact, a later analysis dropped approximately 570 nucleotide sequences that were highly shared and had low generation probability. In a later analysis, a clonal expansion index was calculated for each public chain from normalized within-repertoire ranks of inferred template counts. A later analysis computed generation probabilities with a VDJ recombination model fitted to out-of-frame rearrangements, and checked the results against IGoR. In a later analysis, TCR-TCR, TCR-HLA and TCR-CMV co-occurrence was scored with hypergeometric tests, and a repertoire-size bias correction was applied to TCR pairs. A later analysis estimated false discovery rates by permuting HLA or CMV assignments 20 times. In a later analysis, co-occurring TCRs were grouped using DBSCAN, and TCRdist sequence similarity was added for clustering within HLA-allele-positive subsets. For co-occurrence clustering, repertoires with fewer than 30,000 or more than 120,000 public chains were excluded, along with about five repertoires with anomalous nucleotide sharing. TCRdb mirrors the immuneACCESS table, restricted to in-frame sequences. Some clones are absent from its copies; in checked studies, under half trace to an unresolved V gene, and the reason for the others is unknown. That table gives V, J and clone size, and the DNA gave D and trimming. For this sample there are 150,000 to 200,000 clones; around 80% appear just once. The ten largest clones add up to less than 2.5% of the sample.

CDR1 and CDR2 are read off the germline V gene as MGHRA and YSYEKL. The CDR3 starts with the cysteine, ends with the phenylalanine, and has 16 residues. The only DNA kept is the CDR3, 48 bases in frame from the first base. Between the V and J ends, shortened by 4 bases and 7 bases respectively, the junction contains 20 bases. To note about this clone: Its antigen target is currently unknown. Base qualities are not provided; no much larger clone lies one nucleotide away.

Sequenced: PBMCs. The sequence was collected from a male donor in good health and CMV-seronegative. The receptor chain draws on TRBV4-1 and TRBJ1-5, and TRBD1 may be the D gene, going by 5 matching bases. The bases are TGCGCCAGCAGCCTATTGACTCCAGGGATGGGGCAGCCCCAGCATTTT. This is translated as CASSLLTPGMGQPQHF.